This T cell receptor (beta chain) emerged from a study of blood T cell repertoires in COVID-19. At the level of the study: The analysed material was cDNA or gDNA that came from T cells, B-cell-depleted T cells, or PBMCs.

The authors' processing: Cell counts per sample came from amplifying reference gene primers. Generated by immunoSEQ multiplex PCR, the TCRdb table keeps only in-frame clones and is missing some. Clonal size and the V and J genes are those of that table, whereas D and trimming came from the DNA. The sample carries some 190,000 clones, approximately 85% recorded once. What was sequenced was peripheral blood. This clonotype originated in a man in his 60s with acute or convalescent COVID-19.

CDR3 region: CASSSTGGAVPYNEQFF. CDR3 sequence (DNA): TGTGCCAGCAGTTCGACAGGGGGCGCCGTCCCTTACAATGAGCAGTTCTTC. V is TRBV28 and J is TRBJ2-1, with TRBD1 matching over 10 bases. Germline V gives CDR1 MDHEN, CDR2 SYDVKM. This CDR3 contains 17 residues. J was trimmed by 4 bases and V by 4 bases; bases with no gene match: 10.